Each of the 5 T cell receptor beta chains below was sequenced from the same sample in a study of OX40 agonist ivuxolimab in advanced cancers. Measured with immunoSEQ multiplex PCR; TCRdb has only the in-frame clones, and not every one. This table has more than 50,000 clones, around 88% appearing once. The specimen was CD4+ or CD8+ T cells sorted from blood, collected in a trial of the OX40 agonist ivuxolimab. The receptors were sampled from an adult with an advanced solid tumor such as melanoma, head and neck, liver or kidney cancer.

CDR3: CASSQDNPGPGSTDTQYF. The CDR3 DNA reads TGTGCCAGCAGCCAAGACAATCCTGGTCCAGGGAGCACAGATACGCAGTATTTT. V gene TRBV4-2 combines with J gene TRBJ2-3; tentatively, D is TRBD1 (5 bases). The CDR3 covers 18 residues. Germline loops: CDR1 LGHNA, CDR2 YNFKEQ. V gave up 0 bases and J gave up 0 bases, with 16 bases separating them.

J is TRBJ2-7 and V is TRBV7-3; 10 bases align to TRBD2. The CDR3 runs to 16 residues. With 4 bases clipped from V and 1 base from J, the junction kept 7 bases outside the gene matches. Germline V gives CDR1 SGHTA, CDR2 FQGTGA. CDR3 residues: CASSSPWTSGSYEQYF. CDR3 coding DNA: TGTGCCAGCAGCTCTCCCTGGACTAGCGGATCCTACGAGCAGTACTTC.

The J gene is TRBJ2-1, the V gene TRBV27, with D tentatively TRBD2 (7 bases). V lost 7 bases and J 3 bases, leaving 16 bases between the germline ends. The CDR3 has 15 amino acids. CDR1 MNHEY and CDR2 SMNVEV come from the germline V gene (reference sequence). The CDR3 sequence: CASTGWGGRYNEQFF. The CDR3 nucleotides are TGTGCCAGCACCGGGTGGGGGGGCCGCTACAATGAGCAGTTCTTC.

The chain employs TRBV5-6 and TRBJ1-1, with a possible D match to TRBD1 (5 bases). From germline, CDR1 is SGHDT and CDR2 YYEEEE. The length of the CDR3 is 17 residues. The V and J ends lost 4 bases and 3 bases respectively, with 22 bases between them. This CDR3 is CASSPLGTKYGYTEAFF. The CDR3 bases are TGTGCCAGCAGCCCGTTGGGGACTAAGTATGGGTACACTGAAGCTTTCTTT.

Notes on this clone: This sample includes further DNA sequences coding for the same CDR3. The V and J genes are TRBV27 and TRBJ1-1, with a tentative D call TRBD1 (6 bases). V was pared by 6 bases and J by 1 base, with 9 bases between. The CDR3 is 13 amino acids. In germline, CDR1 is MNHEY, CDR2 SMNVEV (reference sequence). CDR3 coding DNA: TGTGCCAGCAGCTTAGGGGGGAACACTGAAGCTTTCTTT. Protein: CASSLGGNTEAFF.